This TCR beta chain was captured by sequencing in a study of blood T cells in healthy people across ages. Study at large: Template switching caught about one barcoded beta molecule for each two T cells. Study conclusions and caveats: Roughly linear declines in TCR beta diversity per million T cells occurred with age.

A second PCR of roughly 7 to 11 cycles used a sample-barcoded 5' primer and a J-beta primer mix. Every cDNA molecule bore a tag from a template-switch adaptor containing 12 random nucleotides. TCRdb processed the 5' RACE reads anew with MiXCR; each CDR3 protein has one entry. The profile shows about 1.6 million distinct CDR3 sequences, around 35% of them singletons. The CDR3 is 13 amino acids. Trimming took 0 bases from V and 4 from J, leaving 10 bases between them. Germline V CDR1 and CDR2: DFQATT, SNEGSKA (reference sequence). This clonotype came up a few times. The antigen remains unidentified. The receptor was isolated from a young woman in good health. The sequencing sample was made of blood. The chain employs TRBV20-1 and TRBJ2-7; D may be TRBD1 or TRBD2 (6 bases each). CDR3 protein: CSARDGGGYEQYF. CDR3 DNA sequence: TGCAGTGCTAGAGATGGAGGGGGATACGAGCAGTACTTC.